The rows below give T cell receptor beta chains drawn from one sample of a study of tumor-infiltrating lymphocytes in localized non-small cell lung cancer. Only in-frame clones appear in the TCRdb table, and some are missing; sequencing was by immunoSEQ multiplex PCR. The sample has 16,000 or so clones, 78% seen once. Sequencing input: lung tumor tissue. Receptor source: a human donor with non-small cell lung cancer. Both conserved end residues are part of each CDR3. D genes are given only for firm matches. Clone sizes are given selectively: once, few, many, or a class where the clone is expanded.

D,J,size,V,DNA,CDR3
-,TRBJ1-5,-,TRBV6-5,TGTGCCAGCAAAATCCAGAGATTCAGCAATCAGCCCCAGCATTTT,CASKIQRFSNQPQHF
-,TRBJ2-3,-,TRBV6-5,TGTGCCAGCAGTACGACCGGGACGGTCACAGATACGCAGTATTTT,CASSTTGTVTDTQYF
-,TRBJ1-6,-,TRBV10-3,TGTGCCATCAGTGCGCGGCAGGGGTCACCCCTCCACTTT,CAISARQGSPLHF
TRBD1,TRBJ2-3,-,TRBV29-1,TGCAGCGTTTCAGACAGGGGTAGCACAGATACGCAGTATTTT,CSVSDRGSTDTQYF
-,TRBJ2-5,-,TRBV6-5,TGTGCCAGCATGGCGTCGGGAGAGACCCAGTACTTC,CASMASGETQYF
-,TRBJ1-3,-,TRBV18,TGTGCCAGCTCACCCGTCGGACAGAGCTCTGGAAACACCATATATTTT,CASSPVGQSSGNTIYF
TRBD2,TRBJ2-7,-,TRBV29-1,TGCAGCGTCTGGGGGCTAGCGGGGACCCCCGGCCTGTACTTC,CSVWGLAGTPGLYF
TRBD1,TRBJ1-5,-,TRBV5-4,TGTGCCAGCAGCCGGGACAGGGCTCAGCCCCAGCATTTT,CASSRDRAQPQHF
TRBD1,TRBJ2-7,-,TRBV27,TGTGCCAGCAGTTTTTACCCGGGACAGGGATACGAGCAGTACTTC,CASSFYPGQGYEQYF
-,TRBJ1-4,-,TRBV7-2,TGTGCCAGCAGCTTATGGGGGGAACTGTTTTTT,CASSLWGELFF
TRBD1,TRBJ2-3,-,TRBV19,TGTGCCAGTAGTAGAACAGGGGCCGCCAGAACAGATACGCAGTATTTT,CASSRTGAARTDTQYF
-,TRBJ1-3,-,TRBV18,TGTGCCAGCTCACCGGGGGCTGGGGGCGACACCATATATTTT,CASSPGAGGDTIYF
TRBD2,TRBJ2-1,-,TRBV2,TGTGCCAGCTACAGCGGGGACTCCTACAATGAGCAGTTCTTC,CASYSGDSYNEQFF
TRBD1,TRBJ2-5,-,TRBV7-2,TGTGCCAGCAGCTGGGGACAGGACAAAGAGACCCAGTACTTC,CASSWGQDKETQYF
-,TRBJ2-3,-,TRBV5-1,TGCGCCAGCAGCTTGGCGACGGAAAACACAGATACGCAGTATTTT,CASSLATENTDTQYF
-,TRBJ2-3,medium-sized,TRBV5-1,TGCGCCAGTTATCCCAGCCCCACAGATACGCAGTATTTT,CASYPSPTDTQYF
-,TRBJ1-2,-,TRBV5-6,TGTGCCAGCAGCTTTGGGAATAACTATGGCTACACCTTC,CASSFGNNYGYTF
TRBD1,TRBJ1-3,few,TRBV4-3,TGCGCCAGCAGCCAAGATATATCAGGGGGCGACTCTGGAAACACCATATATTTT,CASSQDISGGDSGNTIYF
-,TRBJ2-3,once,TRBV11-2,TGTGCCAGCAGCTTAGGAGGTAGAACCACAGATACGCAGTATTTT,CASSLGGRTTDTQYF
-,TRBJ2-7,-,TRBV11-2,TGTGCCAGCAGCCCAAGACTCTTCAGTGCCACGAACTACGAGCAGTACTTC,CASSPRLFSATNYEQYF
TRBD2,TRBJ2-3,-,TRBV7-2,TGTGCCAGCAGCGGGATTAGCGGGAGTGCAGATACGCAGTATTTT,CASSGISGSADTQYF
-,TRBJ2-6,-,TRBV6-1,TGTGCCAGCAGTGGTGGACGGCACTCTGGGGCCAACGTCCTGACTTTC,CASSGGRHSGANVLTF
TRBD1,TRBJ1-4,-,TRBV19,TGTGCCAGCAGGACAGGGGGCGACGAAAAACTGTTTTTT,CASRTGGDEKLFF
-,TRBJ2-5,-,TRBV30,TGTGCCTGGAGTGCTGGTGGCGGGCGAGGGGAGACCCAGTACTTC,CAWSAGGGRGETQYF
-,TRBJ2-4,few,TRBV6-5,TGTGCCAGCAGTAATCAAAACATTCAGTACTTC,CASSNQNIQYF
-,TRBJ2-3,-,TRBV19,TGTGCCAGTAGTAAGAACTCTAGGTCAGATACGCAGTATTTT,CASSKNSRSDTQYF
-,TRBJ1-4,-,TRBV6-5,TGTGCCAGCAGGGCCCCAGGGTATGAAAAACTGTTTTTT,CASRAPGYEKLFF
-,TRBJ1-5,-,TRBV15,TGTGCCACCAGCGAAGACGGGGAAGGGAGTCAGCCCCAGCATTTT,CATSEDGEGSQPQHF
-,TRBJ1-1,-,TRBV6-1,TGTGCCAGCAGTGAGGTACCAGCTATTCTTAAAACTGAAGCTTTCTTT,CASSEVPAILKTEAFF
-,TRBJ1-4,few,TRBV11-2,TGTGCCAGCAGCTTGGGGTGGCGCGCAAACCTCACCCGAACAAATTTT,CASSLGWRANLTRTNF
-,TRBJ1-4,-,TRBV7-6,TGTGCCAGCAGCTTAACTCGGAATGAAAAACTGTTTTTT,CASSLTRNEKLFF
-,TRBJ1-6,-,TRBV7-9,TGTGCCAGCAGCTTACAGAGCTCCTATAATTCACCCCTCCACTTT,CASSLQSSYNSPLHF
TRBD2,TRBJ2-7,-,TRBV5-1,TGCGCCAGCAGCTTGTTGGAGGGAGGGCTCTACGAGCAGTACTTC,CASSLLEGGLYEQYF
TRBD2,TRBJ2-1,-,TRBV27,TGTGCCAGCAGTTGGACTAGCGGGAGGGGGAATGAGCAGTTCTTC,CASSWTSGRGNEQFF
-,TRBJ1-4,-,TRBV9,TGTGCCAGCAGCCCCAGAGGGGGGAATAATGAAAAACTGTTTTTT,CASSPRGGNNEKLFF
TRBD1,TRBJ1-2,-,TRBV9,TGTGCCAGCAGCGTAGAGATGAATACACAGGGGGCTGGCTACACCTTC,CASSVEMNTQGAGYTF
TRBD2,TRBJ2-7,-,TRBV7-6,TGTGCCAGCAGCTTAGAGACTAGCGGGAGCGGTGGCGAGCAGTACTTC,CASSLETSGSGGEQYF
-,TRBJ1-4,-,TRBV11-2,TGTGCCAGCAGCTTAGGCCAGGGTAATGAAAAACTGTTTTTT,CASSLGQGNEKLFF
-,TRBJ2-2,-,TRBV11-2,TGTGCCAGCAGCTTAATACCCCGCGGTAGCGCCGGGGAGCTGTTTTTT,CASSLIPRGSAGELFF
-,TRBJ2-3,-,TRBV4-3,TGCGCCAGCAGCCAAGATACGAGGGGGGATACGCAGTATTTT,CASSQDTRGDTQYF
TRBD2,TRBJ2-3,-,TRBV6-4,TGTGCCAGCAGTGCCGGGGGGGGACCGCAGTATTTT,CASSAGGGPQYF
TRBD1,TRBJ2-2,-,TRBV10-3,TGTGCCATCAGTCACACGGGACAGGGCAACACCGGGGAGCTGTTTTTT,CAISHTGQGNTGELFF
TRBD1,TRBJ1-2,-,TRBV18,TGTGCCAGCTCACTTGGGACAGTTCCAGGGCCGGGGGGCTACACCTTC,CASSLGTVPGPGGYTF
TRBD1,TRBJ1-1,-,TRBV19,TGTGCCAGTAGTATAGGGACAGGGCCAACTGAAGCTTTCTTT,CASSIGTGPTEAFF
TRBD2,TRBJ2-1,few,TRBV28,TGTGCCAGCAGGAGTAGCGGGAGAGGTGAGCAGTTCTTC,CASRSSGRGEQFF
-,TRBJ1-6,-,TRBV18,TGTGCCAGCTCACCCACTACTGGGAGAGGGGACCTCCACTTT,CASSPTTGRGDLHF
TRBD2,TRBJ2-7,-,TRBV7-8,TGTGCCAGCAGCTTACTAGCGGGACTGGGGGAGCAGTACTTC,CASSLLAGLGEQYF
-,TRBJ2-6,-,TRBV19,TGTGCCAGTAGTACATCCGGGGCCAACGTCCTGACTTTC,CASSTSGANVLTF
-,TRBJ2-7,-,TRBV7-8,TGTGCCAGCACGTCGTTCTCCCCGCACGAGCAGTACTTC,CASTSFSPHEQYF
-,TRBJ2-6,-,TRBV29-1,TGCAGCGTGGCGGGGGCCGGGGCCAACGTCCTGACTTTC,CSVAGAGANVLTF
TRBD2,TRBJ2-7,-,TRBV7-2,TGTGCCAGCAGCCTGAGCGGGAGGGCCGCCGAGCAGTACTTC,CASSLSGRAAEQYF
TRBD2,TRBJ2-7,-,TRBV7-8,TGTGCCAGCAGCTCCCACGCGGGAGGTTGGACCTACGAGCAGTACTTC,CASSSHAGGWTYEQYF